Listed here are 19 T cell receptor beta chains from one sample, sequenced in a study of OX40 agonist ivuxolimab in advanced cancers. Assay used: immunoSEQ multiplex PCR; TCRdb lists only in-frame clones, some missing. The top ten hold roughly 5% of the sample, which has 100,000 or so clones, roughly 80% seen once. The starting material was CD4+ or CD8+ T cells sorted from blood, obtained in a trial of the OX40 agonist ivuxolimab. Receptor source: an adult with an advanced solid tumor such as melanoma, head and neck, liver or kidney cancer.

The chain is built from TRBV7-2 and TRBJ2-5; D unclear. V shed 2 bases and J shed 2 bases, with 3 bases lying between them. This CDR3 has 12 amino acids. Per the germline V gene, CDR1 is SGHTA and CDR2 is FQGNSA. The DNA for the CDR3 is TGTGCCAGCAGCTTAATTCAAGAGACCCAGTACTTC. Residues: CASSLIQETQYF.

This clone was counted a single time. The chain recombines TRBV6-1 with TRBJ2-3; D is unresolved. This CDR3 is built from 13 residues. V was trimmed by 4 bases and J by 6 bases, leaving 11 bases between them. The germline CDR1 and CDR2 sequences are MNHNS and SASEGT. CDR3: CASSGWTRDTQYF. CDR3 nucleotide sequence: TGTGCCAGCAGTGGATGGACGCGCGATACGCAGTATTTT.

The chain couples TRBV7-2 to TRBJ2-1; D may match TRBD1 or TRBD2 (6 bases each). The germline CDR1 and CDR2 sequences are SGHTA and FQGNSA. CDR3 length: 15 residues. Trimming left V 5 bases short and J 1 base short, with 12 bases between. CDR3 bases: TGTGCCAGCAGCGCCCAAGGGGGGTCCTACAATGAGCAGTTCTTC. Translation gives CASSAQGGSYNEQFF.

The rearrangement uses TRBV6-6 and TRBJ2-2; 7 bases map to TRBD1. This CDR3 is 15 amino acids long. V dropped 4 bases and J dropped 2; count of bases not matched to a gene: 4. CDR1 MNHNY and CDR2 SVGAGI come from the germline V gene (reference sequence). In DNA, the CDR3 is TGTGCCAGCAGTTTCCGACAGGGTAACACCGGGGAGCTGTTTTTT. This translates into CASSFRQGNTGELFF.

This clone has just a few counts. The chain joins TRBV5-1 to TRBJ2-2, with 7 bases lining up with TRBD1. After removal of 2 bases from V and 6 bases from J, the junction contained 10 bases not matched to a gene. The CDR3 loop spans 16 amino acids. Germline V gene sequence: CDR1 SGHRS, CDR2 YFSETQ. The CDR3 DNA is TGCGCCAGCAGCTTCCAGGGGGTTAAAGTCCCCGGGGAGCTGTTTTTT. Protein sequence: CASSFQGVKVPGELFF.

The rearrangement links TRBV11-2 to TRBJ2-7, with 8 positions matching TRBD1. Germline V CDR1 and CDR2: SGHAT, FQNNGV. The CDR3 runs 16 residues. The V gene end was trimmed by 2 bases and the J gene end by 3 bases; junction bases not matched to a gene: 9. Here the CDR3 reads CASSLNPGTGNYEQYF. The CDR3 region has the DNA TGTGCCAGCAGCTTAAACCCCGGGACAGGTAACTACGAGCAGTACTTC. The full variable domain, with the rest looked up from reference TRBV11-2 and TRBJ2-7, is EAGVAQSPRYKIIEKRQSVAFWCNPISGHATLYWYQQILGQGPKLLIQFQNNGVVDDSQLPKDRFSAERLKGVDSTLKIQPAKLEDSAVYLCASSLNPGTGNYEQYFGPGTRLTVT.

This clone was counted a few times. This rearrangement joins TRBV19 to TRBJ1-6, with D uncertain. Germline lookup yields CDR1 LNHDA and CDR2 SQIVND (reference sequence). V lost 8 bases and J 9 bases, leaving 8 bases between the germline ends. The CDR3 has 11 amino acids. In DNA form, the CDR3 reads TGTGCCAGTGCGGGAGGTTCACCCCTCCACTTT. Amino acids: CASAGGSPLHF.

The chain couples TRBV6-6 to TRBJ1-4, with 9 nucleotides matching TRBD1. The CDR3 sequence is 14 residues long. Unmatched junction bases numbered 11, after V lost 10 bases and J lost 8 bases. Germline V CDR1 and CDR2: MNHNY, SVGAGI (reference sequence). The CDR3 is CATHTRTGVEKLFF. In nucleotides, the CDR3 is TGTGCCACCCATACCCGGACAGGGGTCGAAAAACTGTTTTTT.

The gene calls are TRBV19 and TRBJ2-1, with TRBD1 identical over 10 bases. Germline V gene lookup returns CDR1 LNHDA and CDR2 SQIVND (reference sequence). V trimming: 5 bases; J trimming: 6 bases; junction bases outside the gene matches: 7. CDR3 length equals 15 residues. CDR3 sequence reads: CASSLTGGVTNEQFF. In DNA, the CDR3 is TGTGCCAGTAGTTTGACAGGGGGCGTTACCAATGAGCAGTTCTTC.

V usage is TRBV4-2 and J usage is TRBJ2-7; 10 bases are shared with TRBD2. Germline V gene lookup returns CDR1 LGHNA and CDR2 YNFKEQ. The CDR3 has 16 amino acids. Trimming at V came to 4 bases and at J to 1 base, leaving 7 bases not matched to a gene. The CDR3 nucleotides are TGTGCCAGCAGCCCTGGGACTAGCGAACTATCCTACGAGCAGTACTTC. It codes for CASSPGTSELSYEQYF.

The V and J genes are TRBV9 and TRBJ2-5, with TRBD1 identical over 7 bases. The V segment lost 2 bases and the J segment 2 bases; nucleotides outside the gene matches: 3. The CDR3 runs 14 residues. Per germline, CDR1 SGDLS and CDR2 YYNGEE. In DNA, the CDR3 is TGTGCCAGCAGCGTCACAGGGGTTCAAGAGACCCAGTACTTC. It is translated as CASSVTGVQETQYF.

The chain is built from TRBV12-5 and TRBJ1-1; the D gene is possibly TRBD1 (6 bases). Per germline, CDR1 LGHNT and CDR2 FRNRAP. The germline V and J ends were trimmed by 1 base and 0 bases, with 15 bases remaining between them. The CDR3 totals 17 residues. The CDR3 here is CASGLARGGYMNTEAFF. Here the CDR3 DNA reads TGTGCTAGTGGTTTGGCCAGGGGCGGCTACATGAACACTGAAGCTTTCTTT.

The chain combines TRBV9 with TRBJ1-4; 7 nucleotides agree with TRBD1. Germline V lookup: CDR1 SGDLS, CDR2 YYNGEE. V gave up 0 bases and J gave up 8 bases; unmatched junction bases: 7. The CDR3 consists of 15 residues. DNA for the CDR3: TGTGCCAGCAGCGTAGGTACAGGGGCGGGAGAAAAACTGTTTTTT. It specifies CASSVGTGAGEKLFF.

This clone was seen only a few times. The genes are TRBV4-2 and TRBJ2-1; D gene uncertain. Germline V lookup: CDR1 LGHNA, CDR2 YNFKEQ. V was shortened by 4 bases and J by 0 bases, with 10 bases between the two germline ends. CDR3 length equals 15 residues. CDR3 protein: CASSLRLSSYNEQFF. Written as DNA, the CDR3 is TGTGCCAGCAGCCTCAGACTGAGCTCCTACAATGAGCAGTTCTTC.

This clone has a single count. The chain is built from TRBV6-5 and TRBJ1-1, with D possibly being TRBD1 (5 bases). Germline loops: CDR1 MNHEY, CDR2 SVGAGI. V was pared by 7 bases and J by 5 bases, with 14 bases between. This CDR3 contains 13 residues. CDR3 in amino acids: CASKAKGPTEAFF. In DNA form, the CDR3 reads TGTGCCAGCAAGGCGAAGGGGCCAACTGAAGCTTTCTTT.

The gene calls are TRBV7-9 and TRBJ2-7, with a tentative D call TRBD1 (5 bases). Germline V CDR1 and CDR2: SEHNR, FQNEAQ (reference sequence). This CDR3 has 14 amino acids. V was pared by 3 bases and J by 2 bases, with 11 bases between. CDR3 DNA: TGTGCCAGCAGCTTCGGGCAGGGAACCTACGAGCAGTACTTC. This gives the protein CASSFGQGTYEQYF.

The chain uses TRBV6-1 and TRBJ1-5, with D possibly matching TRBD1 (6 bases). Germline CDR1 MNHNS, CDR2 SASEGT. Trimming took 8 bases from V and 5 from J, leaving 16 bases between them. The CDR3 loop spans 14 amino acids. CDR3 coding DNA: TGTGCCAGCTCTAGTGGGGGCGCATATCAGCCCCAGCATTTT. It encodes CASSSGGAYQPQHF.

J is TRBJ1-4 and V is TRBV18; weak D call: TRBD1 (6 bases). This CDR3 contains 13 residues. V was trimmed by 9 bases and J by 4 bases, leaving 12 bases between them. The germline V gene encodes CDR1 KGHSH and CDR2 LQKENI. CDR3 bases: TGTGCCAGTAGAGGGGACATTAATGAAAAACTGTTTTTT. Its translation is CASRGDINEKLFF. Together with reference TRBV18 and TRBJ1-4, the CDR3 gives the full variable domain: NAGVMQNPRHLVRRRGQEARLRCSPMKGHSHVYWYRQLPEEGLKFMVYLQKENIIDESGMPKERFSAEFPKEGPSILRIQQVVRGDSAAYFCASRGDINEKLFFGSGTQLSVL.

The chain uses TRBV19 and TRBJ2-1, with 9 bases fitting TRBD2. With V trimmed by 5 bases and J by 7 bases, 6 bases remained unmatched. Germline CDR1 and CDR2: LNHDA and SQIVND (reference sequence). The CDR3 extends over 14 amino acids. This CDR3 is CASSPMAGGNEQFF. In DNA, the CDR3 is TGTGCCAGTAGTCCGATGGCGGGAGGGAATGAGCAGTTCTTC. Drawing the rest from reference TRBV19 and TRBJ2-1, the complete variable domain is DGGITQSPKYLFRKEGQNVTLSCEQNLNHDAMYWYRQDPGQGLRLIYYSQIVNDFQKGDIAEGYSVSREKKESFPLTVTSAQKNPTAFYLCASSPMAGGNEQFFGPGTRLTVL.